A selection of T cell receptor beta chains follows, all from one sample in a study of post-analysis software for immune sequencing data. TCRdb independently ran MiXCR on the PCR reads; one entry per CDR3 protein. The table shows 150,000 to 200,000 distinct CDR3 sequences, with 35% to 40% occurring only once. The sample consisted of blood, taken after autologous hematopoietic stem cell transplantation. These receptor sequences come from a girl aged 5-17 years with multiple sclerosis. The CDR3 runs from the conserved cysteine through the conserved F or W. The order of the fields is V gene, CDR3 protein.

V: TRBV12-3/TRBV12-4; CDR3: CASSLDRGFEAFF
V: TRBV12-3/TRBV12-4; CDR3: CASSLHPTGNTGELFF
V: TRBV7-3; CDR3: CASSVHRVSGTQYF
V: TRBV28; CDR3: CASSLRLPGGMLLEAFF
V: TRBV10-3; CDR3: CAITDHGGNTEAFF
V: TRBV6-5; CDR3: CASSLGQGPGYTF
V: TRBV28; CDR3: CASSLPGLPGYF
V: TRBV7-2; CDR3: CASSLATLPSYNEQFF
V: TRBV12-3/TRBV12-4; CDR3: CASSLTSGNTGELFF
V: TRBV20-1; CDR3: CSGYRGSYNSPLHF
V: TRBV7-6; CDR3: CASSLRDVQGTYEQYF
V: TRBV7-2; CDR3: CASSFRIDTQYF
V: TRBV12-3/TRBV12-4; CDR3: CASSLPQGTGWNGYTF
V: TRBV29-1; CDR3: CSVEDRVTPKNIQYF
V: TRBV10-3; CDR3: CAIRINRGDTEAFF
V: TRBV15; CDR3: CATSRDGQGFDEQYF
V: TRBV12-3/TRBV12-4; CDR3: CASSPRTSGMGTQYF
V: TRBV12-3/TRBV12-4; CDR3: CASSRRQGTYNSPLHF
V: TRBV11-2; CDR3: CASSLTVFPYEQYF
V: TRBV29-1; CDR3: CSVELADHNEQFF
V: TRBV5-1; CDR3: CASSFDRGTEKLFF
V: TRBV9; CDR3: CASSVERGEQYF
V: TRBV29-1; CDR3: CSVGGGGQPQHF
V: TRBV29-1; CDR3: CSVENRQTGETQYF
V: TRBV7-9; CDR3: CASSSPTAYNEQFF
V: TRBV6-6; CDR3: CASRAGTSPQETQYF
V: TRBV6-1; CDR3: CASSEAKGAFYGYTF
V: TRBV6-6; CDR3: CATQRREVFEQFF
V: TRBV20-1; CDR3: CSARRVQETQYF
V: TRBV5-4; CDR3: CASSFWGGNEQFF
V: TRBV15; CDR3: CATSRDSGEGVDEQFF
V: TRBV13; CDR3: CASSSPGTGRSYEQYF
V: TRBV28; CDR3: CASSRAGRSRVEQFF
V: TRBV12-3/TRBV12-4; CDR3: CASSLGLRGVNEQFF
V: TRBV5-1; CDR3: CASSFRGSDYGYTF
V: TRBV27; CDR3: CASSSRTGILTYEQYF
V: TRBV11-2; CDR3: CASSLSISYNEQFF
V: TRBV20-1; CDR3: CSARDPQGADKNIQYF
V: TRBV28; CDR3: CASSSREFGTSGTGYNEQFF
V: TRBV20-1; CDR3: CSAAWDLRWTQYF
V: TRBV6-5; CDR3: CVTLGDGPNTEAFF
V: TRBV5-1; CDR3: CASSLDGGRRETQYF
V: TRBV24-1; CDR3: CATSDPSGRAINEQFF
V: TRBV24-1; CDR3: CATSDRWERNTDTQYF
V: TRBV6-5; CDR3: CASSYSRAGETQYF
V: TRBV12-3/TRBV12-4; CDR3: CASSFGTSGTYQETQYF
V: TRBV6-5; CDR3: CASSYLGTSHNYGYTF
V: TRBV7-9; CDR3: CASSPDRGSYNEQFF
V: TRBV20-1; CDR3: CSATQQGNGITDTQYF
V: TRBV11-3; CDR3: CASSHHAGGSDEKLFF
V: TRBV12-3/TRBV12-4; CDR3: CASTYRKIGELFF
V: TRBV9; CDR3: CASSPAGTNTEAFF
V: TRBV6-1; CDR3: CASSELEGNYGYTF
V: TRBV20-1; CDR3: CSASITLGSERVTQYF
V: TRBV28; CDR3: CASSAIQGSETQYF
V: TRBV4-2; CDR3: CASSQEMRNEQFF
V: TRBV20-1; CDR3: CSARPLAGTYNEQFF